The rows below give T cell receptor beta chains drawn from one sample of a study of T-cell memory formation after mild COVID-19. MiXCR was run by TCRdb on the 5' RACE reads, yielding one entry per CDR3 protein. The repertoire consists of 500,000 to 550,000 distinct CDR3 sequences, with 20% occurring once and the leading ten covering approximately 12%. Sequencing used PBMCs or a T cell subset sorted from them (not recorded which). These receptors originate from an adult woman who had mild COVID-19 (a few samples of this study predate the infection). Cell type and time point are not known. Both conserved end residues are part of each CDR3. D genes are given only for firm matches. Size is stated for part of the rows, as once, few or many counts, or as a class when the clone is expanded.

j_gene,v_gene,d_gene,abundance,CDR3aa,CDR3nt
TRBJ2-2,TRBV20-1,NA,few,CSARPPLQGGAGELFF,TGCAGTGCTAGACCTCCCCTACAGGGTGGAGCCGGGGAGCTGTTTTTT
TRBJ2-7,TRBV4-1,NA,NA,CASSQDLGQPYYEQYF,TGCGCCAGCAGCCAAGATCTGGGGCAGCCATATTACGAGCAGTACTTC
TRBJ2-7,TRBV7-9,NA,many,CASSPVGGYEQYF,TGTGCCAGCAGCCCCGTCGGGGGTTACGAGCAGTACTTC
TRBJ2-3,TRBV5-1,TRBD2,many,CASRDSTSGIGTDTQYF,TGCGCCAGCAGGGATAGTACTAGCGGGATAGGCACAGATACGCAGTATTTT
TRBJ2-2,TRBV11-2,NA,few,CASSIASGELFF,TGTGCCAGCAGCATAGCCTCCGGGGAGCTGTTTTTT
TRBJ1-2,TRBV6-5,TRBD1,NA,CASSRQGGFRGYTF,TGTGCCAGCAGCCGACAGGGGGGTTTTCGTGGCTACACCTTC
TRBJ2-5,TRBV27,NA,few,CASSTGLSIQETQYF,TGTGCCAGCAGTACGGGACTTAGTATCCAAGAGACCCAGTACTTC
TRBJ1-1,TRBV10-3,NA,NA,CAIGGRLEGEAFF,TGTGCCATCGGGGGGCGGCTGGAAGGTGAAGCTTTCTTT
TRBJ2-7,TRBV19,TRBD2,NA,CASSTAGGPDEQYF,TGTGCCAGTAGTACGGCGGGGGGGCCCGACGAGCAGTACTTC
TRBJ2-5,TRBV19,TRBD2,NA,CASSMEPGLADGETQYF,TGTGCCAGTAGTATGGAACCGGGACTAGCGGATGGAGAGACCCAGTACTTC
TRBJ2-7,TRBV6-5,NA,NA,CASRTPPSEQYF,TGTGCCAGCAGAACCCCCCCCTCCGAGCAGTACTTC
TRBJ2-3,TRBV24-1,NA,NA,CATSDFSGGEGWADTQYF,TGTGCCACCAGTGATTTCTCGGGGGGCGAAGGATGGGCAGATACGCAGTATTTT
TRBJ2-7,TRBV7-9,TRBD1,few,CASSLGGQGGSYEQYF,TGTGCCAGCAGCTTAGGGGGACAGGGGGGCTCCTACGAGCAGTACTTC
TRBJ1-2,TRBV24-1,NA,NA,CATSDFQGYGYTF,TGTGCCACCAGTGATTTTCAGGGCTATGGCTACACCTTC
TRBJ2-7,TRBV9,NA,NA,CASSVWGDSYEQYF,TGTGCCAGCAGCGTATGGGGCGACTCCTACGAGCAGTACTTC
TRBJ1-2,TRBV7-6,NA,few,CASSLRQGNGYTF,TGTGCCAGCAGCTTAAGGCAGGGGAATGGCTACACCTTC
TRBJ1-5,TRBV7-9,TRBD1,few,CAIQGAPNQPQHF,TGTGCCATCCAGGGGGCCCCCAATCAGCCCCAGCATTTT
TRBJ2-2,TRBV7-3,NA,few,CASSLWATGELFF,TGTGCCAGCAGCTTATGGGCGACCGGGGAGCTGTTTTTT
TRBJ1-5,TRBV12-3/TRBV12-4,TRBD1,NA,CASRHNRDRGKGNNQPQHF,TGTGCCAGCAGACATAACCGGGACAGGGGAAAAGGGAACAATCAGCCCCAGCATTTT
TRBJ2-1,TRBV7-3,NA,many,CASSLTGNEQFF,TGTGCCAGCAGCTTAACGGGTAATGAGCAGTTCTTC
TRBJ2-2,TRBV3-1,TRBD2,NA,CASSDLAGGTGELFF,TGTGCCAGCAGCGACTTAGCGGGGGGCACCGGGGAGCTGTTTTTT
TRBJ2-7,TRBV29-1,NA,NA,CSVGQGLNEQYF,TGCAGCGTTGGTCAGGGGTTGAACGAGCAGTACTTC
TRBJ2-1,TRBV19,TRBD1,NA,CATRDFGTGANEQFF,TGTGCCACCAGGGATTTTGGGACAGGGGCCAATGAGCAGTTCTTC
TRBJ1-1,TRBV3-1,NA,few,CASSAIMNTEAFF,TGTGCCAGCAGCGCGATCATGAACACTGAAGCTTTCTTT
TRBJ1-5,TRBV5-5,TRBD1,few,CASSAVQGAGQPQHF,TGTGCCAGCAGCGCAGTACAGGGGGCGGGTCAGCCCCAGCATTTT
TRBJ2-1,TRBV27,TRBD1,NA,CASRGAGGVDEQFF,TGTGCCAGCAGGGGGGCAGGGGGTGTTGATGAGCAGTTCTTC
TRBJ2-3,TRBV7-9,NA,NA,CASGPGLSSTDTQYF,TGTGCCAGCGGCCCAGGGCTGTCTAGCACAGATACGCAGTATTTT
TRBJ2-1,TRBV29-1,TRBD1,few,CSVSDRRFSYNEQFF,TGCAGCGTTTCGGACAGGCGATTTTCCTACAATGAGCAGTTCTTC
TRBJ2-5,TRBV5-1,NA,NA,CASSLGESQYF,TGCGCCAGCAGCTTGGGGGAGAGCCAGTACTTC
TRBJ2-7,TRBV7-8,TRBD2,NA,CASSLGGGTAYEQYF,TGTGCCAGCAGCTTAGGCGGGGGGACTGCCTACGAGCAGTACTTC
TRBJ2-1,TRBV7-6,TRBD2,NA,CASSLDRGGDYNEQFF,TGTGCCAGCAGCTTAGACCGGGGGGGAGATTACAATGAGCAGTTCTTC
TRBJ2-7,TRBV20-1,TRBD2,few,CSARTFSTSANYEQYF,TGCAGTGCCCGAACCTTTTCGACTAGCGCAAACTACGAGCAGTACTTC
TRBJ2-3,TRBV3-1,NA,NA,CASSQVIDTQYF,TGTGCCAGCAGCCAAGTAATAGATACGCAGTATTTT
TRBJ1-2,TRBV24-1,NA,few,CATSTGSRSYTF,TGTGCCACCAGTACAGGGAGCCGAAGCTACACCTTC
TRBJ1-2,TRBV29-1,NA,NA,CSVVADYGYTF,TGCAGCGTTGTGGCAGATTATGGCTACACCTTC
TRBJ2-2,TRBV7-8,NA,NA,CASSRGGVGTGELFF,TGTGCCAGCAGCCGCGGCGGGGTGGGAACCGGGGAGCTGTTTTTT
TRBJ1-6,TRBV20-1,NA,NA,CSARDGAVPNSPLHF,TGCAGTGCTAGAGATGGGGCAGTTCCGAATTCACCCCTCCACTTT
TRBJ1-1,TRBV12-3/TRBV12-4,NA,few,CASSLLGFLTEAFF,TGTGCCAGCAGTTTATTGGGATTCCTAACTGAAGCTTTCTTT
TRBJ1-3,TRBV11-2,NA,NA,CASSLFPRGPKGNTIYF,TGTGCCAGCAGCTTATTCCCACGGGGTCCAAAGGGTAACACCATATATTTT
TRBJ2-1,TRBV7-3,NA,few,CASSTDGRLFGDDEQFF,TGTGCCAGCAGCACCGATGGACGGCTTTTCGGGGACGATGAGCAGTTCTTC
TRBJ2-3,TRBV5-1,NA,NA,CASGPQGLPKTDTQYF,TGCGCCAGCGGCCCTCAGGGCCTACCCAAAACAGATACGCAGTATTTT
TRBJ2-5,TRBV29-1,TRBD2,NA,CSVGGAAGAGETQYF,TGCAGCGTTGGAGGGGCAGCGGGGGCAGGAGAGACCCAGTACTTC
TRBJ2-5,TRBV19,TRBD2,few,CASSIPGAGGETQYF,TGTGCCAGTAGTATTCCGGGCGCGGGGGGGGAGACCCAGTACTTC
TRBJ2-3,TRBV11-2,TRBD2,NA,CASSLGGGGADTQYF,TGTGCCAGCAGCTTAGGCGGGGGTGGCGCAGATACGCAGTATTTT
TRBJ2-3,TRBV7-3,TRBD2,many,CASSSTPPGTSGSADTQYF,TGTGCCAGCAGTTCCACTCCCCCAGGGACTAGCGGGAGCGCAGATACGCAGTATTTT
TRBJ1-1,TRBV7-9,TRBD1,few,CASSSMQGGNTEAFF,TGTGCCAGCAGCTCCATGCAGGGGGGAAACACTGAAGCTTTCTTT
TRBJ2-2,TRBV13,TRBD1,NA,CASSFSGQGVTGELFF,TGTGCCAGCAGCTTTTCGGGACAGGGGGTAACCGGGGAGCTGTTTTTT
TRBJ2-2,TRBV12-3/TRBV12-4,NA,few,CASSLTPGSNTGELFF,TGTGCCAGCAGTTTAACACCGGGATCGAACACCGGGGAGCTGTTTTTT
TRBJ2-7,TRBV12-3/TRBV12-4,TRBD1,few,CASSRRGQLYEQYF,TGTGCCAGCAGTCGCCGGGGACAGCTCTACGAGCAGTACTTC
TRBJ2-2,TRBV4-3,NA,few,CASSQGRGEELFF,TGCGCCAGCAGCCAAGGCCGGGGCGAGGAGCTGTTTTTT
TRBJ2-1,TRBV20-1,NA,few,CSARLAKGVNEQFF,TGCAGTGCTAGGCTAGCGAAGGGGGTCAATGAGCAGTTCTTC
TRBJ2-1,TRBV4-1,NA,NA,CASSQEALPSSYNEQFF,TGCGCCAGCAGCCAAGAGGCGCTCCCGAGCTCCTACAATGAGCAGTTCTTC
TRBJ1-4,TRBV12-3/TRBV12-4,TRBD1,few,CASSYRGTGDQKLFF,TGTGCCAGCAGTTATCGGGGGACAGGGGACCAAAAACTGTTTTTT